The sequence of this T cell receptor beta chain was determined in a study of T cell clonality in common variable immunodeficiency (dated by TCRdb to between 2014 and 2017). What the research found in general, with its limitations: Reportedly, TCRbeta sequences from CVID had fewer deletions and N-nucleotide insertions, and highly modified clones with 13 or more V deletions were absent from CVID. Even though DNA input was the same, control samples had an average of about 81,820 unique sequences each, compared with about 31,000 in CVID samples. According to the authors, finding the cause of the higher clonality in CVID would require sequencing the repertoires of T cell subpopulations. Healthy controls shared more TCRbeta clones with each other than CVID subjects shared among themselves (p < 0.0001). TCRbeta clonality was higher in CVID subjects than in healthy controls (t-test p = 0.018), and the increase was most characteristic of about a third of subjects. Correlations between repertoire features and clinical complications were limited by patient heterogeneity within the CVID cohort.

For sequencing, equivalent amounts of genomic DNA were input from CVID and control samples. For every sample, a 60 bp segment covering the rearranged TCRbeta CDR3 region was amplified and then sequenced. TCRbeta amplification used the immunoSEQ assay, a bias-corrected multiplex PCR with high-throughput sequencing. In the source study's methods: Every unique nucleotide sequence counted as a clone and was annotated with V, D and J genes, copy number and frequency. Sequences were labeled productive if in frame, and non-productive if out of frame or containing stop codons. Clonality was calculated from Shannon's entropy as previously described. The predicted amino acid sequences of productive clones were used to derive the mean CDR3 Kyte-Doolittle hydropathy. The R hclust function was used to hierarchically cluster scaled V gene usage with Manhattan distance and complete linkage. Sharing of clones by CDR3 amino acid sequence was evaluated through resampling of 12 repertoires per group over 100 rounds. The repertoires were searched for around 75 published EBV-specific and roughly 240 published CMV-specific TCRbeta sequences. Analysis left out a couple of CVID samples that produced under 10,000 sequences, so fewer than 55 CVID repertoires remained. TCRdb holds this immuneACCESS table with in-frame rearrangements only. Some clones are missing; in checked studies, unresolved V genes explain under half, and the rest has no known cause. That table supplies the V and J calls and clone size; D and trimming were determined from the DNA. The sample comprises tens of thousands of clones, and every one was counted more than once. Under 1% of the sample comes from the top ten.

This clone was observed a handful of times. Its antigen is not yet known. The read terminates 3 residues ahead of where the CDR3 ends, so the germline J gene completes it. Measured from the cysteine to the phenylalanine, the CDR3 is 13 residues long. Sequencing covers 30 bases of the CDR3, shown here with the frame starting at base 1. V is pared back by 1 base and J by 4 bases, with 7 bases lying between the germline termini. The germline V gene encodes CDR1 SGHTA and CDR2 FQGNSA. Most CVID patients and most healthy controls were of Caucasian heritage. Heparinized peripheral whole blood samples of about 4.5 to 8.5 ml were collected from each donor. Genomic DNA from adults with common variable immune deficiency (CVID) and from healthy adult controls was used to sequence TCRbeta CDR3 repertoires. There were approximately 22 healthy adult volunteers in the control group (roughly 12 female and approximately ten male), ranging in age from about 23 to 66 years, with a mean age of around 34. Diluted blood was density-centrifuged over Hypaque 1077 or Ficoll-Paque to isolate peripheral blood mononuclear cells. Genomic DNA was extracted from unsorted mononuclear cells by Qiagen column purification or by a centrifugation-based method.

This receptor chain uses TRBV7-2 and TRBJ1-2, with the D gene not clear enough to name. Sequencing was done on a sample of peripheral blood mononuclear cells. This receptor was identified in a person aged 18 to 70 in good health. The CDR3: CASSLDITYGYTF. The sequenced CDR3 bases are TGTGCCAGCAGCTTAGACATAACCTATGGC. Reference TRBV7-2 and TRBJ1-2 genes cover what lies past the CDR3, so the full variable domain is GAGVSQSPSNKVTEKGKDVELRCDPISGHTALYWYRQSLGQGLEFLIYFQGNSAPDKSGLPSDRFSAERTGGSVSTLTIQRTQQEDSAVYLCASSLDITYGYTFGSGTRLTVV.